This T cell receptor (beta chain) was identified during a study of TIL therapy for anti-PD-1-resistant metastatic lung cancer. Study-level results: Compared with baseline intratumoral T cells, expanded TIL cultures were more clonal and less diverse (about 6% vs 30%).

Remarks on this clone: The antigen is not known.

Germline CDR1 and CDR2: SGHRS and YFSETQ. Trimming at V came to 2 bases and at J to 0 bases, leaving 1 base not matched to a gene. This CDR3 is 14 amino acids long. This was the immunoSEQ v3 assay. Sequencing was performed with immunoSEQ multiplex PCR; in TCRdb, only in-frame clones are kept and a portion is missing. The sample yields more than 90,000 clones, around 71% seen once. Time point indicated: pre-treatment sample, taken before nivolumab and TIL therapy. Most excised metastases sampled were pleural nodules or supraclavicular lymph nodes. This specimen was tumor tissue, taken at baseline. The rearrangement links TRBV5-1 to TRBJ2-7; 8 bases map to TRBD1. This TCR was sampled from a person aged 25 to 85 with non-small cell lung cancer. The CDR3 sequence is CASSFQGASYEQYF. The DNA of the CDR3 is TGCGCCAGCAGCTTCCAGGGGGCCTCCTACGAGCAGTACTTC. The full variable domain, rest sourced from reference TRBV5-1 and TRBJ2-7, is KAGVTQTPRYLIKTRGQQVTLSCSPISGHRSVSWYQQTPGQGLQFLFEYFSETQRNKGNFPGRFSGRQFSNSRSEMNVSTLELGDSALYLCASSFQGASYEQYFGPGTRLTVT.